This record concerns one TCR beta chain sequence. Its antigen is currently unknown. Total RNA amounts of at least 5.5 micrograms were extracted per sample. A second PCR of roughly 7 to 11 cycles used a sample-barcoded 5' primer and a J-beta primer mix. TCRdb independently ran MiXCR on the 5' RACE reads; one entry per CDR3 protein. Of 600,000 or so distinct CDR3 sequences in the sample, roughly 48% are singletons; the top ten hold 20% to 25%. The data originate from a study of blood T cells in healthy people across ages. Study outcomes and limitations: There was no known CMV status for donors, so expanded clonotype changes were possibly confounded.

The V gene end was trimmed by 4 bases and the J gene end by 3 bases; junction bases not matched to a gene: 11. The CDR3 has 16 residues. Per the germline V gene, CDR1 is SGHKS and CDR2 is YYEKEE (reference sequence). The sequence derives from a man aged 80 or over in good health. Sequencing was carried out using blood. The gene calls are TRBV5-5 and TRBJ2-7; 9 nucleotides align to TRBD1. The CDR3 nucleotides are TGTGCCAGCAGCCGCATGGGGGGACAGGGCAACTACGAGCAGTACTTC. Its translation: CASSRMGGQGNYEQYF.